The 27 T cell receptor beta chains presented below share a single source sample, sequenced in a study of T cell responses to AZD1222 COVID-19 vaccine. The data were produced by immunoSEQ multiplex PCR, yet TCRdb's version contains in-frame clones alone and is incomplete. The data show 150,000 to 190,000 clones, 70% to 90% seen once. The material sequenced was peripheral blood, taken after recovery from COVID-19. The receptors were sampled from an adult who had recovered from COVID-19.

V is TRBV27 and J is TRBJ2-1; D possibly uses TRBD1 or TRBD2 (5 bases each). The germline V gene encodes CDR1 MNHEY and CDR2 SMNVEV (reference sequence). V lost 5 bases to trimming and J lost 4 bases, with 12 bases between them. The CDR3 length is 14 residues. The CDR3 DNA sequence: TGTGCCAGCAGTCACCGGGACGGGTACAATGAGCAGTTCTTC. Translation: CASSHRDGYNEQFF.

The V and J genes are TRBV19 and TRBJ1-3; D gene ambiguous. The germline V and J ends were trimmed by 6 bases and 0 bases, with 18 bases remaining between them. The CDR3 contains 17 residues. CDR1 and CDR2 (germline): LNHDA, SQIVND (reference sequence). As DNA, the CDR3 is TGTGCCAGTAGCGCCTCCGGGATCTTTTCCTCTGGAAACACCATATATTTT. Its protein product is CASSASGIFSSGNTIYF.

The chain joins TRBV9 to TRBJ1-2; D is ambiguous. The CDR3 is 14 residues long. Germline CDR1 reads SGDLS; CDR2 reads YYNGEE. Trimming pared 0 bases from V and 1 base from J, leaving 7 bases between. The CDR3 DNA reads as TGTGCCAGCAGCGTAGTGGACGGTAACTATGGCTACACCTTC. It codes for CASSVVDGNYGYTF.

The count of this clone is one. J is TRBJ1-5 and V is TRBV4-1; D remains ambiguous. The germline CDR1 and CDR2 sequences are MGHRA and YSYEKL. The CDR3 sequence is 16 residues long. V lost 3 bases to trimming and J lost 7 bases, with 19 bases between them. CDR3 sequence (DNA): TGCGCCAGCAGCCATCCCGGGCGGGGAGCTGAACAGCCCCAGCATTTT. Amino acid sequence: CASSHPGRGAEQPQHF.

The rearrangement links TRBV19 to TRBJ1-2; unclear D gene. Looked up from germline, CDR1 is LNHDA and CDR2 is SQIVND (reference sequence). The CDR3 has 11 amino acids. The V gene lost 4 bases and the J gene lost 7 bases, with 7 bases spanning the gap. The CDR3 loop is CASSKDGGYTF. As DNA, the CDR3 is TGTGCCAGTAGTAAGGATGGTGGCTACACCTTC. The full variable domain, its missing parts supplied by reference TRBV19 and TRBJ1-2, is DGGITQSPKYLFRKEGQNVTLSCEQNLNHDAMYWYRQDPGQGLRLIYYSQIVNDFQKGDIAEGYSVSREKKESFPLTVTSAQKNPTAFYLCASSKDGGYTFGSGTRLTVV.

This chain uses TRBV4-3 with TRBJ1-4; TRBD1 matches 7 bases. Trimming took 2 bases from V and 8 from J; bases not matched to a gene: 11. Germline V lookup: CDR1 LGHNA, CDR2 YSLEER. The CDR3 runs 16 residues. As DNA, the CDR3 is TGCGCCAGCAGCCAAACCCGGACAGGTACATCGGAAAAACTGTTTTTT. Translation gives CASSQTRTGTSEKLFF.

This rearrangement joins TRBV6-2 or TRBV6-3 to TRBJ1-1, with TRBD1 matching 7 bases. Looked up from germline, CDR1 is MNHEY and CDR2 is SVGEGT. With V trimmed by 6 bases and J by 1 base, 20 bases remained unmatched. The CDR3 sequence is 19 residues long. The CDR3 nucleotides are TGTGCCAGCAGCCCTGCCCCGGGACAGACGGGGACGGGGAACACTGAAGCTTTCTTT. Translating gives CASSPAPGQTGTGNTEAFF.

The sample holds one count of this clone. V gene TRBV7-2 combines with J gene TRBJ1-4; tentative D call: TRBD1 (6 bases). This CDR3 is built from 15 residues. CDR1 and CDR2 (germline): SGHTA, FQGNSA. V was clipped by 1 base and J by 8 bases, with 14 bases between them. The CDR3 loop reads CASSLGPLGGEKLFF. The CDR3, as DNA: TGTGCCAGCAGCTTAGGCCCACTCGGGGGCGAAAAACTGTTTTTT.

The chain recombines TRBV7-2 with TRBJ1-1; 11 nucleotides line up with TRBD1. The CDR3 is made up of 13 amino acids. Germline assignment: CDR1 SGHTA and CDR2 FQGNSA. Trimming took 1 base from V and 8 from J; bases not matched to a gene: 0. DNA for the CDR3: TGTGCCAGCAGCTTAGGGACAGGGGGCGAAGCTTTCTTT. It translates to CASSLGTGGEAFF. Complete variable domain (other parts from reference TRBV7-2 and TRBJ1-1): GAGVSQSPSNKVTEKGKDVELRCDPISGHTALYWYRQSLGQGLEFLIYFQGNSAPDKSGLPSDRFSAERTGGSVSTLTIQRTQQEDSAVYLCASSLGTGGEAFFGQGTRLTVV.

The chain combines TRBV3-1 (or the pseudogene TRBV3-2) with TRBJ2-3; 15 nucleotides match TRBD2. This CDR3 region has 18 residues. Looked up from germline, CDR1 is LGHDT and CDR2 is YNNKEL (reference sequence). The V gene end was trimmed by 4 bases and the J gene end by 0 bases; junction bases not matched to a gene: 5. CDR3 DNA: TGTGCCAGCAGCCGTGGGACTAGCGGGGGGCGAAGCACAGATACGCAGTATTTT. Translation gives CASSRGTSGGRSTDTQYF.

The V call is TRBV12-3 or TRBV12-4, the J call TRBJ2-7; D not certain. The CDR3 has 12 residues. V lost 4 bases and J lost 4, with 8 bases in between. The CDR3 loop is CASSSDLYEQYF. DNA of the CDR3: TGTGCCAGCAGTTCAGATTTATACGAGCAGTACTTC.

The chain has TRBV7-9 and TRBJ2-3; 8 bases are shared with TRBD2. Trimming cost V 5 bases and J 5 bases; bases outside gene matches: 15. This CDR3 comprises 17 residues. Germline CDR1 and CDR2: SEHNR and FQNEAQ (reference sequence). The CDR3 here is CASSPAEGSGALDTQYF. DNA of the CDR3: TGTGCCAGCAGCCCTGCCGAAGGTAGCGGGGCGCTAGATACGCAGTATTTT.

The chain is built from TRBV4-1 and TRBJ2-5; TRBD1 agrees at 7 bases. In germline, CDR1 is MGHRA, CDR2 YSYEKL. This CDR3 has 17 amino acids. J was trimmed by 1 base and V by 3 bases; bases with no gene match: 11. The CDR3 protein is CASSQADRLDLQETQYF. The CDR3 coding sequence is TGCGCCAGCAGCCAGGCGGACAGGCTTGACCTCCAAGAGACCCAGTACTTC.

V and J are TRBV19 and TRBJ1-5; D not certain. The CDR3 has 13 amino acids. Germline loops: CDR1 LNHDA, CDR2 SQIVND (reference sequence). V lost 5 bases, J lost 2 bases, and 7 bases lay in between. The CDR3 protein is CASSWEGNQPQHF. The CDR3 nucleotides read TGTGCCAGTAGTTGGGAAGGCAATCAGCCCCAGCATTTT. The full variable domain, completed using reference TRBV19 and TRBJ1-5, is DGGITQSPKYLFRKEGQNVTLSCEQNLNHDAMYWYRQDPGQGLRLIYYSQIVNDFQKGDIAEGYSVSREKKESFPLTVTSAQKNPTAFYLCASSWEGNQPQHFGDGTRLSIL.

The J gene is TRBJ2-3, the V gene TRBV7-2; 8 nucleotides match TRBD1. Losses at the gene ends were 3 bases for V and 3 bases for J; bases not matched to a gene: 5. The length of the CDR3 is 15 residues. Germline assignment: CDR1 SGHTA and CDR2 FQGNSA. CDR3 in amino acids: CASSLRQGMTDTQYF. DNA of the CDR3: TGTGCCAGCAGCTTGAGACAGGGGATGACAGATACGCAGTATTTT.

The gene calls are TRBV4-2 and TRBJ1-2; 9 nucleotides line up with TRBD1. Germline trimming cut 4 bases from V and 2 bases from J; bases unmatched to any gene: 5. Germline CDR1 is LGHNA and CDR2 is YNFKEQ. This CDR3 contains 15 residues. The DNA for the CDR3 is TGTGCCAGCAGCCGGACAGGGGTGAGGAACTATGGCTACACCTTC. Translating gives CASSRTGVRNYGYTF.

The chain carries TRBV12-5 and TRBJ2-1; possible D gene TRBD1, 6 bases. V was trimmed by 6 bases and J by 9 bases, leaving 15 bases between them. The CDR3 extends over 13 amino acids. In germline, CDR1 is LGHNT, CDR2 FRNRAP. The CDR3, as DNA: TGTGCTAGTGGCTCGCAGGGGTTAGGTGAGCAGTTCTTC. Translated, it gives CASGSQGLGEQFF.

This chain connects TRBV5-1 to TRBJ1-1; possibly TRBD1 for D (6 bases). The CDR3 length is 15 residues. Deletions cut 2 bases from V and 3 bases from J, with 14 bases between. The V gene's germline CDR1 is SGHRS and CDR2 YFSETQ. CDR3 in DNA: TGCGCCAGCAGCTTTTCCGGGGGCGGGGACACTGAAGCTTTCTTT. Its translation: CASSFSGGGDTEAFF.

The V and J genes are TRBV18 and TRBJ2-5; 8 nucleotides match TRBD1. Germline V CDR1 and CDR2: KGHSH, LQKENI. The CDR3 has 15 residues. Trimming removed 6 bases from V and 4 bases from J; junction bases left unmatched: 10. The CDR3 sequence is CASSPGGRMGETQYF. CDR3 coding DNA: TGTGCCAGCTCTCCAGGGGGCAGGATGGGAGAGACCCAGTACTTC. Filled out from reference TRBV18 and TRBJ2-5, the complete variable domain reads NAGVMQNPRHLVRRRGQEARLRCSPMKGHSHVYWYRQLPEEGLKFMVYLQKENIIDESGMPKERFSAEFPKEGPSILRIQQVVRGDSAAYFCASSPGGRMGETQYFGPGTRLLVL.

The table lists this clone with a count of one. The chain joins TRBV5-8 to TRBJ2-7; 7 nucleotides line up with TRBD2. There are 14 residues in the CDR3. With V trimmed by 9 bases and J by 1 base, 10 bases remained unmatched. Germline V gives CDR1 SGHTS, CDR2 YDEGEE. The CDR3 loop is CAILRGEESYEQYF. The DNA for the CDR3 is TGTGCCATTCTTCGGGGGGAAGAGTCCTACGAGCAGTACTTC.

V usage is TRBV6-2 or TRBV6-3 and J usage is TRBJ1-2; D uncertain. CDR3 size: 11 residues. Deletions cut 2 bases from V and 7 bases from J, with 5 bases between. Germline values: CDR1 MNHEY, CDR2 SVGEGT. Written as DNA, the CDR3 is TGTGCCAGCAGTTACGGGGTTGGCTACACCTTC. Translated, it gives CASSYGVGYTF.

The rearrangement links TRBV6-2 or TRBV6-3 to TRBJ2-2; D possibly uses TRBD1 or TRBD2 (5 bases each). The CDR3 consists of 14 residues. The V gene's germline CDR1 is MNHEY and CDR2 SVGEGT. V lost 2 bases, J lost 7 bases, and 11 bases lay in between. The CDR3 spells CASSYGGAGGELFF. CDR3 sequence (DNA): TGTGCCAGCAGTTACGGTGGGGCGGGCGGGGAGCTGTTTTTT.

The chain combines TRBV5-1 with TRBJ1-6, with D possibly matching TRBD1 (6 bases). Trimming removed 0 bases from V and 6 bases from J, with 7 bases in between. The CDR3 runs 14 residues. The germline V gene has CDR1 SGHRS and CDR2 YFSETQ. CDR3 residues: CASSLAGANSPLHF. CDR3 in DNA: TGCGCCAGCAGCTTGGCAGGGGCTAATTCACCCCTCCACTTT.

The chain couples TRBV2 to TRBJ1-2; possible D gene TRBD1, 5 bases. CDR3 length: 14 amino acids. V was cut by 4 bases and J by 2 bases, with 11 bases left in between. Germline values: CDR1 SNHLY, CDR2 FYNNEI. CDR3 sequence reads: CASSVGPGNYGYTF. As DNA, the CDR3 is TGTGCCAGCAGTGTTGGCCCAGGGAACTATGGCTACACCTTC.

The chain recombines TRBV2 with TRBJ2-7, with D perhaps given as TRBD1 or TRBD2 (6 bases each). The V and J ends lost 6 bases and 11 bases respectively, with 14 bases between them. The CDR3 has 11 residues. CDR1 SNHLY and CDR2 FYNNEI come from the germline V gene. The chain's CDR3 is CASSDGGGKYF. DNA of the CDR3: TGTGCCAGCAGCGATGGAGGGGGAAAGTACTTC.

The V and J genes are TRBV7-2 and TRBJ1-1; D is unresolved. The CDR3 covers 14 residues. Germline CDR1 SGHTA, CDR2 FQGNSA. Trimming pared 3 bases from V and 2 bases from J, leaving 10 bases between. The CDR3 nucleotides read TGTGCCAGCAGCTTTAGAGGACTTAACACTGAAGCTTTCTTT. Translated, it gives CASSFRGLNTEAFF. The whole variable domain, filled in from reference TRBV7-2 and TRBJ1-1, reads GAGVSQSPSNKVTEKGKDVELRCDPISGHTALYWYRQSLGQGLEFLIYFQGNSAPDKSGLPSDRFSAERTGGSVSTLTIQRTQQEDSAVYLCASSFRGLNTEAFFGQGTRLTVV.

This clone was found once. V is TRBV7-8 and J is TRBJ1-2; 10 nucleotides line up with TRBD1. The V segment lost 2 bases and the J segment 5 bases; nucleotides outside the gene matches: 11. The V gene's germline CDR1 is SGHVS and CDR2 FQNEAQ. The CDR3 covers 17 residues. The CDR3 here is CASSLRQGALTIYGYTF. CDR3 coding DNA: TGTGCCAGCAGCTTAAGACAGGGGGCGCTGACCATTTATGGCTACACCTTC.